In its sample, the clone carrying this T cell receptor beta chain was seen a few times. V lost 5 bases, J lost 1 base, and 8 bases lay in between. The CDR3 has 13 residues. CDR1 and CDR2 from the germline V gene are SEHNR and FQNEAQ (reference sequence). The time point is: newly diagnosed GD, antithyroid drugs for less than 3 months. RNA isolated from PBMCs was used to make the TCR library. This sample was taken from a study of regulatory T cells in long-lasting Graves disease. Across the study: Freshly diagnosed Graves' patients had used antithyroid drugs for under 3 months.

In building TCR beta libraries, iRepertoire HTBI primers were used together with Arm-PCR of CDR3 regions. TCRdb analysed the multiplex PCR reads with MiXCR anew, one entry per CDR3 protein. The data hold around 460,000 distinct CDR3 sequences, with about 14% observed a single time. A further study also used this sample, focusing on T cells in Graves' hyperthyroidism and ophthalmopathy.

This chain joins TRBV7-9 and TRBJ1-1, with no clear D. Sequencing used peripheral blood mononuclear cells (PBMCs), obtained at new diagnosis, from a patient treated with antithyroid drugs. The receptor was isolated from a woman in her forties or fifties with Graves disease. CDR3 nucleotides: TGTGCCAGCAGCCCCGTGACGAACACTGAAGCTTTCTTT. Its translation: CASSPVTNTEAFF.